The 8 T cell receptor beta chains given below trace back to one sample, sequenced in a study of T cell responses to AZD1222 COVID-19 vaccine. The table came from immunoSEQ multiplex PCR; TCRdb's copy has only in-frame clones and leaves some out. This sample yields more than 90,000 clones, of which roughly 90% are seen a single time; 16% belongs to the top ten. The source was peripheral blood, collected 28 days after the second AZD1222 dose. The receptors derive from an adult who received the AZD1222 COVID-19 vaccine.

CDR3 bases: TGTGCCAGCAGGATTCATGCCGGGACAGGGCACTACGAGCAGTACTTC. Translated, it gives CASRIHAGTGHYEQYF. The chain is built from TRBV5-4 and TRBJ2-7; 9 bases fit TRBD1. V gave up 5 bases and J gave up 3 bases; unmatched junction bases: 12. This CDR3 is 16 amino acids long. Per the germline V gene, CDR1 is SGHNT and CDR2 is YYREEE (reference sequence).

This chain links TRBV6-1 with TRBJ1-1; maybe TRBD1 (6 bases). CDR3 length: 14 residues. Germline V gives CDR1 MNHNS, CDR2 SASEGT. Trimming removed 2 bases from V and 1 base from J, with 8 bases in between. CDR3 sequence reads: CASSERTENTEAFF. The CDR3 DNA follows: TGTGCCAGCAGTGAAAGGACAGAGAACACTGAAGCTTTCTTT.

The genes are TRBV6-5 and TRBJ2-7, with D perhaps TRBD1 (6 bases). Germline V gives CDR1 MNHEY, CDR2 SVGAGI. V was pared by 7 bases and J by 0 bases, with 13 bases between. This CDR3 is built from 14 residues. CDR3 sequence: CASIAGVSSYEQYF. DNA for the CDR3: TGTGCCAGCATCGCAGGGGTGAGCTCCTACGAGCAGTACTTC.

The chain joins TRBV5-1 to TRBJ2-7; TRBD1 aligns across 7 bases. The CDR3 is made up of 15 amino acids. The V gene's germline CDR1 is SGHRS and CDR2 YFSETQ. The V gene end was trimmed by 2 bases and the J gene end by 7 bases; junction bases not matched to a gene: 12. The CDR3 loop is CASSFNQGVWWEQYF. In DNA form, the CDR3 reads TGCGCCAGCAGCTTCAACCAGGGGGTTTGGTGGGAGCAGTACTTC. Together with reference TRBV5-1 and TRBJ2-7, the CDR3 gives the full variable domain: KAGVTQTPRYLIKTRGQQVTLSCSPISGHRSVSWYQQTPGQGLQFLFEYFSETQRNKGNFPGRFSGRQFSNSRSEMNVSTLELGDSALYLCASSFNQGVWWEQYFGPGTRLTVT.

V usage is TRBV12-3 or TRBV12-4 and J usage is TRBJ1-1, with a tentative D call TRBD1 (5 bases). Trimming shortened V by 5 bases and J by 1 base, and 8 bases separated the two germline ends. CDR3 length: 13 amino acids. This chain's CDR3 is CASSPRGNTEAFF. DNA for the CDR3: TGTGCCAGCAGTCCGAGGGGGAACACTGAAGCTTTCTTT.

The gene calls are TRBV7-9 and TRBJ1-4; 8 nucleotides line up with TRBD1. The germline gives CDR1 SEHNR, CDR2 FQNEAQ (reference sequence). The CDR3 is 14 amino acids. The junction had 8 bases not matched to a gene; V was cut back by 6 bases and J by 8 bases. CDR3 sequence (DNA): TGTGCCAGCAGTCGAGGACAGGGCCAGGAAAAACTGTTTTTT. The encoded protein is CASSRGQGQEKLFF.

The chain couples TRBV3-1 (or the pseudogene TRBV3-2) to TRBJ2-1; 8 bases align to TRBD2. The trim removed 4 bases at V and 10 bases at J, leaving 12 bases unmatched. The CDR3 has 15 residues. Germline loops: CDR1 LGHDT, CDR2 YNNKEL (reference sequence). The CDR3 DNA is TGTGCCAGCAGCCCCGAAGCGGGGGAGGGGTGGGAGCAGTTCTTC. Its protein product is CASSPEAGEGWEQFF.

CDR3: CASSPAGLGDVEQFF. For the CDR3, the DNA is TGTGCCAGCAGCCCCGCGGGACTAGGGGATGTGGAGCAGTTCTTC. The chain combines TRBV5-6 with TRBJ2-1, with TRBD2 identical over 8 bases. The germline V gene encodes CDR1 SGHDT and CDR2 YYEEEE. This CDR3 region has 15 residues. V lost 4 bases and J lost 10; bases outside the gene matches: 13.